Detailed here is one T cell receptor (beta chain). Its antigen is not yet known. No much larger clone exists at a distance of one base, and base qualities are not known. The sample originates from a study of T-cell reconstitution after alpha-beta-depleted transplantation in children (dated by TCRdb to the mid-2010s). Notes on the research overall: Using TCR repertoire profiling, the study quantitatively followed how T-cell immune reconstitution unfolded in children after TCRalphabeta/CD19-depleted allogeneic hematopoietic cell transplantation.

The library was generated by PCR. Sequencing was carried out with an Illumina HiSeq 2500. Molecular barcoding was employed in the preparation of TCR libraries, with unique molecular identifiers being used to normalize TCRbeta repertoire quantification. TCRdb handled the public reads itself, with Q25 trimming in fastp and clone calling in MiXCR, and kept productive beta chains. Records with the same CDR3 protein are collapsed into one entry carrying the most frequent genes and DNA. In this sample the table shows 330,000 or so distinct CDR3 sequences, under 13% of which occur a single time. Approximately 2.3% of the sample rests with the top ten. CDR1 KGHSH and CDR2 LQKENI are derived from the germline V gene. The CDR3 sequence holds 15 residues, the cysteine and phenylalanine included. Just the 45-base CDR3 DNA is kept, in frame starting at base 1. The V and J ends are trimmed by 3 bases and 2 bases, leaving 11 bases between them.

The rearrangement combines TRBV18 with TRBJ1-5; D gene: possibly TRBD1, on 5 matching bases. Sample: PBMCs from the stem cell graft donor, taken from the stem cell graft. This clonotype originated in a human donor who donated a stem cell graft to a child with acute lymphoblastic leukemia. The DNA reads as follows: TGTGCCAGCTCACCCGCCAGGGTGGGCAATCAGCCCCAGCATTTT. Its translation is CASSPARVGNQPQHF.